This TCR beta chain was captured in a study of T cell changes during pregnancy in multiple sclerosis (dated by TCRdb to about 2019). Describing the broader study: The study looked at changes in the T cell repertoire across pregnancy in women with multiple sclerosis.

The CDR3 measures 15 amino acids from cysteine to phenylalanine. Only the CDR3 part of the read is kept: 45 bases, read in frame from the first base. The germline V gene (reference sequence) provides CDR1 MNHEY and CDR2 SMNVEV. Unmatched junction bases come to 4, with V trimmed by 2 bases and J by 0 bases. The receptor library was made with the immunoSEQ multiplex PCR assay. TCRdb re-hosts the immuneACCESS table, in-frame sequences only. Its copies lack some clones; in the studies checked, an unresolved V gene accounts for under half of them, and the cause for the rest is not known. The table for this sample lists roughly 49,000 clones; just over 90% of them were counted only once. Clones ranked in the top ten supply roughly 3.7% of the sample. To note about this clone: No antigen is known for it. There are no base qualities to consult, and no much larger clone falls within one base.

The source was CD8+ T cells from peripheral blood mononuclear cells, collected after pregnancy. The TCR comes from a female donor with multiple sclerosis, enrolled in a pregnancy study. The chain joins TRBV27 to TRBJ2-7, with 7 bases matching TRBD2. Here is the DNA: TGTGCCAGCAGTTTAGGCCGGGGGGTCTCCTACGAGCAGTACTTC. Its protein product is CASSLGRGVSYEQYF.